This record concerns one T cell receptor beta chain sequence. Its antigen is unidentified. This record belongs to a study of T cell responses to AZD1222 COVID-19 vaccine. Germline CDR1 reads SGHTA; CDR2 reads FQGNSA. Trimming left V 2 bases short and J 2 bases short, with 13 bases between. The CDR3 consists of 15 residues. Study results and limitations: Recipients of two AZD1222 doses showed rising Spike-specific TCR breadth and depth. Across spike, vaccine-associated CD4 TCRs were found, dominant at 160-218 and 743-854.

Method: immunoSEQ multiplex PCR; TCRdb's copy keeps in-frame clones and lacks some. Of more than 90,000 clones listed, about 89% are singletons. V gene TRBV7-2 combines with J gene TRBJ2-7; TRBD1 is a possible D gene (6 bases). The sample in question was peripheral blood, obtained 28 days after the second AZD1222 dose. The clonotype was recovered from an adult who received the AZD1222 COVID-19 vaccine. CDR3 sequence (DNA): TGTGCCAGCAGCTTAACGGGACAAATTGCCTACGAGCAGTACTTC. It is translated as CASSLTGQIAYEQYF. The entire variable domain, with the rest obtained from reference TRBV7-2 and TRBJ2-7, is as follows: GAGVSQSPSNKVTEKGKDVELRCDPISGHTALYWYRQSLGQGLEFLIYFQGNSAPDKSGLPSDRFSAERTGGSVSTLTIQRTQQEDSAVYLCASSLTGQIAYEQYFGPGTRLTVT.